This is a list of T cell receptor beta chains from one sample in a study of OX40 agonist ivuxolimab in advanced cancers. The table came from immunoSEQ multiplex PCR; TCRdb's copy has only in-frame clones and leaves some out. The table has tens of thousands of clones, over 75% seen once. Specimen: CD4+ or CD8+ T cells sorted from blood, collected in a trial of the OX40 agonist ivuxolimab. These receptors were taken from an adult with an advanced solid tumor such as melanoma, head and neck, liver or kidney cancer. Each CDR3 is given with its conserved first and last residue.

J gene: TRBJ1-1; V gene: TRBV6-5; CDR3 protein: CASHPRGQGDTEAFF
J gene: TRBJ2-7; V gene: TRBV28; CDR3 protein: CASRGTDRLYEQYF
J gene: TRBJ2-7; V gene: TRBV7-2; CDR3 protein: CASSFGPVISYEQYF
J gene: TRBJ2-2; V gene: TRBV15; CDR3 protein: CATSRGDRGNGELFF
J gene: TRBJ2-1; V gene: TRBV11-2; CDR3 protein: CAVGGSGNNEQFF
J gene: TRBJ2-3; V gene: TRBV10-3; CDR3 protein: CAIRGDKDTQCF
J gene: TRBJ2-1; V gene: TRBV10-3; CDR3 protein: CAISDRINEQFF
J gene: TRBJ1-6; V gene: TRBV5-8; CDR3 protein: CASSLRTDVYNSPLHF
J gene: TRBJ1-1; V gene: TRBV28; CDR3 protein: CASSLRAEAFF
J gene: TRBJ1-4; V gene: TRBV9; CDR3 protein: CASSLRTGATNEKLFF
J gene: TRBJ1-2; V gene: TRBV30; CDR3 protein: CAWSVPGTGANYGYTF
J gene: TRBJ1-3; V gene: TRBV7-7; CDR3 protein: CASSSDSTSGNTIYF
J gene: TRBJ2-7; V gene: TRBV18; CDR3 protein: CASSPPQGSNYEQYF
J gene: TRBJ2-3; V gene: TRBV4-2; CDR3 protein: CASSQDGGGYTQYF
J gene: TRBJ2-7; V gene: TRBV6-7; CDR3 protein: CASRPEGEEAYEQYF
J gene: TRBJ2-6; V gene: TRBV18; CDR3 protein: CASSQDSGANVLTF
J gene: TRBJ1-3; V gene: TRBV5-4; CDR3 protein: CASSTGQPGNTIYF
J gene: TRBJ1-1; V gene: TRBV7-6; CDR3 protein: CASSAGQGATNTEAFF
J gene: TRBJ1-2; V gene: TRBV5-1; CDR3 protein: CASRDAMTGTAYGYTF
J gene: TRBJ1-5; V gene: TRBV6-5; CDR3 protein: CASSKQGVHNQPQHF
J gene: TRBJ1-4; V gene: TRBV7-9; CDR3 protein: CASSPRESATNEKLFF
J gene: TRBJ2-3; V gene: TRBV7-9; CDR3 protein: CASSKGTLSSTDTQYF
J gene: TRBJ2-1; V gene: TRBV5-6; CDR3 protein: CASRTAGGPQNEQFF
J gene: TRBJ2-1; V gene: TRBV6-5; CDR3 protein: CASSSAGASWDEQFF
J gene: TRBJ1-5; V gene: TRBV6-6; CDR3 protein: CASSLDGRVDQPQHF
J gene: TRBJ2-5; V gene: TRBV28; CDR3 protein: CASSLRQFQETQYF
J gene: TRBJ2-1; V gene: TRBV4-2; CDR3 protein: CASSQGQGAGSYNEQFF
J gene: TRBJ1-2; V gene: TRBV6-5; CDR3 protein: CASSYSTLGGWGYTF
J gene: TRBJ2-2; V gene: TRBV27; CDR3 protein: CASSWGLLGTGELFF
J gene: .; V gene: TRBV7-6; CDR3 protein: CASSLAGGAYEQYF
J gene: TRBJ2-1; V gene: TRBV5-6; CDR3 protein: CASSLASGGFDEQFF
J gene: TRBJ2-3; V gene: TRBV28; CDR3 protein: CASTSTDTQYF
J gene: TRBJ2-5; V gene: TRBV20-1; CDR3 protein: CSALGSETQYF
J gene: TRBJ1-1; V gene: TRBV5-1; CDR3 protein: CASSLGEGFMNTEAFF
J gene: TRBJ1-1; V gene: TRBV7-9; CDR3 protein: CASSPSARPEAFF
J gene: TRBJ1-1; V gene: TRBV5-1; CDR3 protein: CASSLGQRDEAFF
J gene: TRBJ1-3; V gene: TRBV5-1; CDR3 protein: CASSSFSQGNTIYF
J gene: TRBJ1-2; V gene: TRBV19; CDR3 protein: CASSTAGGYGYTF
J gene: TRBJ1-1; V gene: TRBV19; CDR3 protein: CASSRYRVNTEAFF
J gene: TRBJ2-1; V gene: TRBV9; CDR3 protein: CASSARGQTPSYNEQFF
J gene: TRBJ1-3; V gene: TRBV18; CDR3 protein: CASSPPGLHQNTIYF
J gene: TRBJ2-7; V gene: TRBV19; CDR3 protein: CASSTLPGTVPYEQYF
J gene: TRBJ1-5; V gene: TRBV19; CDR3 protein: CASTIGGTGNQPQHF
J gene: TRBJ1-5; V gene: TRBV28; CDR3 protein: CASSLWQGNQPQHF
J gene: TRBJ2-7; V gene: TRBV4-1; CDR3 protein: CASSQTGLGYSEQYF
J gene: TRBJ2-1; V gene: TRBV4-2; CDR3 protein: CASSQDLAASGEIGEQFF
J gene: TRBJ1-2; V gene: TRBV6-6; CDR3 protein: CASNGTPNYGYTF